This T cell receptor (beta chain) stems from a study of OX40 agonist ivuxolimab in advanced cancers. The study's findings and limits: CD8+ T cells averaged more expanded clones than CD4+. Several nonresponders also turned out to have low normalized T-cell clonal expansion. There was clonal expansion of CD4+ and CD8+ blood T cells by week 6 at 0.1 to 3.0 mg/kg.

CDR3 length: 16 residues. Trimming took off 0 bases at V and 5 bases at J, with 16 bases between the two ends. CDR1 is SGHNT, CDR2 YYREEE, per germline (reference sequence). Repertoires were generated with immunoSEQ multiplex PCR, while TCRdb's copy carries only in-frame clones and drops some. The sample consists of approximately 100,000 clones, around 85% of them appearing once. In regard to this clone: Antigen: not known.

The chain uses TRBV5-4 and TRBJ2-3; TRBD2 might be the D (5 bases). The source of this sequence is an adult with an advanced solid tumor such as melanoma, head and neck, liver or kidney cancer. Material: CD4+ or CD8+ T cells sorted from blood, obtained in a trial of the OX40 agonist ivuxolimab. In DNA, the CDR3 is TGTGCCAGCAGCTTGGACGGGGTGGGAGTAAGAGATACGCAGTATTTT. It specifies CASSLDGVGVRDTQYF. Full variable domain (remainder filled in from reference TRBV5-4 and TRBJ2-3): ETGVTQSPTHLIKTRGQQVTLRCSSQSGHNTVSWYQQALGQGPQFIFQYYREEENGRGNFPPRFSGLQFPNYSSELNVNALELDDSALYLCASSLDGVGVRDTQYFGPGTRLTVL.